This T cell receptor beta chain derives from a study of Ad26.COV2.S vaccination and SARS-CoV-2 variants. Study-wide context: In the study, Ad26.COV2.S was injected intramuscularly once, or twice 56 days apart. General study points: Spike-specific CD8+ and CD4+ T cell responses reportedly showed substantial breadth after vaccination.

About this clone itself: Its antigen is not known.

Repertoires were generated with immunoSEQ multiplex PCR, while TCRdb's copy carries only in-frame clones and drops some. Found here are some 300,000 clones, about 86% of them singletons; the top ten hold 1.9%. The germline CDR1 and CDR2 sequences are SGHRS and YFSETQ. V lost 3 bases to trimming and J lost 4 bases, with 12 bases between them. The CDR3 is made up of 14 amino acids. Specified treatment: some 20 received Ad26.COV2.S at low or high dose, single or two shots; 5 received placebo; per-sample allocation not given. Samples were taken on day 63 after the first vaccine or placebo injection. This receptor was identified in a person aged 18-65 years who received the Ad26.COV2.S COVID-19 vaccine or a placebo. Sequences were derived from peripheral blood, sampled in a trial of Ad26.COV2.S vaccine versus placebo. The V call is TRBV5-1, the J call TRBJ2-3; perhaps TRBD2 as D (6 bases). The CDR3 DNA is TGCGCCAGCAGCTGGCGGCGGGGCTCAGATACGCAGTATTTT. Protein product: CASSWRRGSDTQYF. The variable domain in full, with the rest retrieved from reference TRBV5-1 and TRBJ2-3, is KAGVTQTPRYLIKTRGQQVTLSCSPISGHRSVSWYQQTPGQGLQFLFEYFSETQRNKGNFPGRFSGRQFSNSRSEMNVSTLELGDSALYLCASSWRRGSDTQYFGPGTRLTVL.